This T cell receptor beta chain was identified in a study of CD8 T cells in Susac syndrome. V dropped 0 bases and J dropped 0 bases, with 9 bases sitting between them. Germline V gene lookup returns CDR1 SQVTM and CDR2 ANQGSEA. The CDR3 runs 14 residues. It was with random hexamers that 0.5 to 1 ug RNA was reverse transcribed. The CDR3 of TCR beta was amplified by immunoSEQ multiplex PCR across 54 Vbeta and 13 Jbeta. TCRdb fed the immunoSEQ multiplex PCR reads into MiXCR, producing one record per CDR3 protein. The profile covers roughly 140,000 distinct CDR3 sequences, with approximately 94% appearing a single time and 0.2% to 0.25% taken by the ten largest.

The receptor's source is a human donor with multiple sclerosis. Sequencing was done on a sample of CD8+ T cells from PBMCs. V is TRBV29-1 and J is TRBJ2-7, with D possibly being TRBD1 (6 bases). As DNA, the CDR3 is TGCAGCGTTGAAGACAGACAGGCCTCCTACGAGCAGTACTTC. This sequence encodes CSVEDRQASYEQYF.